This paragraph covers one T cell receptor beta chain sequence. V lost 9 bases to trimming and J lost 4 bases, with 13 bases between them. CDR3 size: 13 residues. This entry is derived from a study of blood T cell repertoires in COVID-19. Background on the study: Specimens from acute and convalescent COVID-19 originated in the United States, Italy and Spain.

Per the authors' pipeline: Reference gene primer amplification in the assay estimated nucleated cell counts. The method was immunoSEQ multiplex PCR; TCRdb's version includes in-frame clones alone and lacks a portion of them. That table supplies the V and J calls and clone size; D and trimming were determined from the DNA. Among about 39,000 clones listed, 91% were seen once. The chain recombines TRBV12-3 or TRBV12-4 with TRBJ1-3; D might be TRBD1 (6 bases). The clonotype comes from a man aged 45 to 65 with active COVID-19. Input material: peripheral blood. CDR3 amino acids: CASYRADGNTIYF. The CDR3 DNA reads TGTGCCAGTTACAGGGCGGACGGAAACACCATATATTTT.